This is a list of T cell receptor beta chains from one sample in a study of patients and donors after allogeneic stem cell transplantation. One entry per CDR3 protein results from TCRdb running MiXCR on the RT-PCR reads. The sample yields tens of thousands of distinct CDR3 sequences, 8.1% seen once. The sequencing sample was made of blood, either unsorted or a sorted T cell fraction (not recorded which). These TCRs come from a human donor who was either an allogeneic HSCT recipient or a stem cell or donor lymphocyte infusion donor (not recorded which). It is not recorded whose cells these are; they may come from a transplant donor. Each CDR3 is given with its conserved first and last residue. Each record gives: J gene, V gene, clone size, D gene, CDR3 length, CDR3 protein, CDR3 DNA. D genes are given only for firm matches. Not all rows give a size; the values are once, few, many and, for expanded clones, a class.

j_call: TRBJ2-2
v_call: TRBV6-1
clone_size: few
d_call: TRBD2
cdr3_length: 15
cdr3_aa: CASRGLAGNTGELFF
cdr3_nt: TGTGCCAGCAGAGGGCTAGCGGGGAACACCGGGGAGCTGTTTTTT

j_call: TRBJ2-5
v_call: TRBV20-1
clone_size: .
d_call: .
cdr3_length: 14
cdr3_aa: CSAHRDPSGETQYF
cdr3_nt: TGCAGTGCTCACCGGGACCCAAGCGGTGAGACCCAGTACTTC

j_call: TRBJ1-1
v_call: TRBV7-6
clone_size: many
d_call: TRBD1
cdr3_length: 13
cdr3_aa: CASSLSRDREAFF
cdr3_nt: TGTGCCAGCAGCTTAAGTCGGGACAGGGAGGCTTTCTTT

j_call: TRBJ2-5
v_call: TRBV20-1
clone_size: few
d_call: .
cdr3_length: 14
cdr3_aa: CSAKPGLTQETQYF
cdr3_nt: TGCAGTGCGAAACCGGGACTCACTCAAGAGACCCAGTACTTC

j_call: TRBJ2-1
v_call: TRBV12-3/TRBV12-4
clone_size: many
d_call: TRBD2
cdr3_length: 17
cdr3_aa: CASSKNGLAGGPSEQFF
cdr3_nt: TGTGCCAGCAGCAAGAACGGACTAGCGGGGGGGCCGAGTGAGCAGTTCTTC

j_call: TRBJ1-2
v_call: TRBV2
clone_size: few
d_call: .
cdr3_length: 15
cdr3_aa: CASAAGYSPNYGYTF
cdr3_nt: TGTGCCAGCGCGGCAGGATATTCCCCTAACTATGGCTACACCTTC

j_call: TRBJ1-1
v_call: TRBV27
clone_size: few
d_call: .
cdr3_length: 16
cdr3_aa: CASSLRRLRGNTEAFF
cdr3_nt: TGTGCCAGCAGTTTAAGAAGACTCCGGGGGAACACTGAAGCTTTCTTT

j_call: TRBJ1-2
v_call: TRBV9
clone_size: many
d_call: .
cdr3_length: 15
cdr3_aa: CASSPFDGHNYGYTF
cdr3_nt: TGTGCCAGCAGCCCCTTTGACGGGCATAACTATGGCTACACCTTC

j_call: TRBJ2-5
v_call: TRBV5-5
clone_size: few
d_call: TRBD2
cdr3_length: 15
cdr3_aa: CASSLDGLARETQYF
cdr3_nt: TGTGCCAGCAGTTTGGATGGACTAGCGCGCGAGACCCAGTACTTC

j_call: TRBJ2-1
v_call: TRBV5-1
clone_size: .
d_call: TRBD2
cdr3_length: 17
cdr3_aa: CASSLGPQSGGTNEQFF
cdr3_nt: TGCGCCAGCAGCTTGGGTCCCCAGAGCGGGGGGACCAATGAGCAGTTCTTC

j_call: TRBJ2-7
v_call: TRBV10-3
clone_size: many
d_call: TRBD1
cdr3_length: 17
cdr3_aa: CAISESIGGGDSYEQYF
cdr3_nt: TGTGCCATCAGTGAGTCGATAGGGGGCGGAGACTCCTACGAGCAGTACTTC

j_call: TRBJ1-1
v_call: TRBV4-1
clone_size: .
d_call: .
cdr3_length: 15
cdr3_aa: CASSRYRTQSTEAFF
cdr3_nt: TGCGCCAGCAGCCGATACCGGACCCAGAGCACTGAAGCTTTCTTT

j_call: TRBJ2-1
v_call: TRBV28
clone_size: many
d_call: .
cdr3_length: 13
cdr3_aa: CASSPPGVRSEIF
cdr3_nt: TGTGCCAGCAGTCCCCCCGGAGTTCGTTCCGAAATCTTC

j_call: TRBJ2-2
v_call: TRBV28
clone_size: few
d_call: .
cdr3_length: 12
cdr3_aa: CASSHFAGELFF
cdr3_nt: TGTGCCAGCAGCCACTTTGCCGGGGAGCTGTTTTTT

j_call: TRBJ1-6
v_call: TRBV7-9
clone_size: many
d_call: TRBD1
cdr3_length: 15
cdr3_aa: CASSLDRGIDSPLHF
cdr3_nt: TGTGCCAGCAGCCTCGACAGGGGGATAGATTCACCCCTCCACTTT

j_call: TRBJ1-5
v_call: TRBV12-3/TRBV12-4
clone_size: many
d_call: TRBD1
cdr3_length: 18
cdr3_aa: CASRAGTGGGYSNQPQHF
cdr3_nt: TGTGCCAGCAGGGCCGGGACAGGGGGCGGTTATAGCAATCAGCCCCAGCATTTT

j_call: TRBJ2-5
v_call: TRBV4-1
clone_size: many
d_call: TRBD2
cdr3_length: 14
cdr3_aa: CASSPGLARETQYF
cdr3_nt: TGCGCCAGCAGCCCAGGACTAGCGCGAGAGACCCAGTACTTC

j_call: TRBJ2-2
v_call: TRBV10-3
clone_size: few
d_call: .
cdr3_length: 16
cdr3_aa: CAIWVTRRTGTGELFF
cdr3_nt: TGTGCCATCTGGGTTACCAGACGGACCGGTACCGGGGAGCTGTTTTTT

j_call: TRBJ2-3
v_call: TRBV7-8
clone_size: few
d_call: .
cdr3_length: 13
cdr3_aa: CASSRPGVDTQYF
cdr3_nt: TGTGCCAGCAGCCGCCCTGGGGTCGATACGCAGTATTTT

j_call: TRBJ2-7
v_call: TRBV7-9
clone_size: many
d_call: .
cdr3_length: 12
cdr3_aa: CASSLPGDEQYF
cdr3_nt: TGTGCCAGCAGCTTACCAGGGGACGAGCAGTACTTC

j_call: TRBJ1-2
v_call: TRBV15
clone_size: few
d_call: .
cdr3_length: 13
cdr3_aa: CATSRPLFVGYTF
cdr3_nt: TGTGCCACCAGCAGACCCCTTTTCGTTGGCTACACCTTC

j_call: TRBJ2-7
v_call: TRBV6-5
clone_size: .
d_call: .
cdr3_length: 12
cdr3_aa: CASNQASYEQYF
cdr3_nt: TGTGCCAGCAACCAGGCGTCCTACGAGCAGTACTTC

j_call: TRBJ2-1
v_call: TRBV7-9
clone_size: many
d_call: TRBD2
cdr3_length: 17
cdr3_aa: CASSRGRGEGTYNEQFF
cdr3_nt: TGTGCCAGCAGCCGCGGGCGGGGGGAGGGCACCTACAATGAGCAGTTCTTC

j_call: TRBJ2-7
v_call: TRBV7-9
clone_size: .
d_call: TRBD2
cdr3_length: 14
cdr3_aa: CASSLLAASYEQYF
cdr3_nt: TGTGCCAGCAGTCTACTAGCGGCCTCCTACGAGCAGTACTTC

j_call: TRBJ2-7
v_call: TRBV19
clone_size: many
d_call: .
cdr3_length: 13
cdr3_aa: CASSPGTTYEQYF
cdr3_nt: TGTGCCAGTAGCCCGGGCACTACCTACGAGCAGTACTTC

j_call: TRBJ1-6
v_call: TRBV27
clone_size: .
d_call: .
cdr3_length: 13
cdr3_aa: CASRTGWDSPLHF
cdr3_nt: TGTGCCAGCAGAACAGGGTGGGATTCACCCCTCCACTTT

j_call: TRBJ2-3
v_call: TRBV5-1
clone_size: .
d_call: .
cdr3_length: 12
cdr3_aa: CASSLNTDTQYF
cdr3_nt: TGCGCCAGCAGCTTAAACACAGATACGCAGTATTTT

j_call: TRBJ2-7
v_call: TRBV7-9
clone_size: many
d_call: TRBD1
cdr3_length: 14
cdr3_aa: CASSPPDRGYEQYF
cdr3_nt: TGTGCCAGCAGCCCTCCGGACAGGGGCTACGAGCAGTACTTC

j_call: TRBJ1-2
v_call: TRBV30
clone_size: .
d_call: .
cdr3_length: 14
cdr3_aa: CAWSVHVTLGGYTF
cdr3_nt: TGTGCCTGGAGTGTACATGTGACATTAGGAGGCTACACCTTC

j_call: TRBJ2-5
v_call: TRBV20-1
clone_size: many
d_call: .
cdr3_length: 15
cdr3_aa: CSARDGTRGQETQYF
cdr3_nt: TGCAGTGCTAGAGATGGCACCCGGGGGCAAGAGACCCAGTACTTC

j_call: TRBJ1-4
v_call: TRBV29-1
clone_size: many
d_call: TRBD1
cdr3_length: 13
cdr3_aa: CSVADRVDEKLFF
cdr3_nt: TGCAGCGTTGCCGACAGGGTAGATGAAAAACTGTTTTTT

j_call: TRBJ2-1
v_call: TRBV3-1
clone_size: .
d_call: .
cdr3_length: 16
cdr3_aa: CASSQELWSSYNEQFF
cdr3_nt: TGTGCCAGCAGCCAAGAGTTGTGGAGCTCCTACAATGAGCAGTTCTTC

j_call: TRBJ2-5
v_call: TRBV18
clone_size: few
d_call: .
cdr3_length: 14
cdr3_aa: CASSPKELTGTQYF
cdr3_nt: TGTGCCAGCTCACCAAAAGAGCTCACGGGGACCCAGTACTTC

j_call: TRBJ1-6
v_call: TRBV10-2
clone_size: .
d_call: TRBD1
cdr3_length: 15
cdr3_aa: CASSETGTGAAPLHF
cdr3_nt: TGCGCCAGCAGTGAAACCGGGACAGGGGCGGCACCCCTCCACTTT

j_call: TRBJ2-2
v_call: TRBV5-1
clone_size: many
d_call: TRBD2
cdr3_length: 17
cdr3_aa: CASSLGLAGSNTGELFF
cdr3_nt: TGCGCCAGCAGCTTGGGTCTAGCGGGGTCGAACACCGGGGAGCTGTTTTTT

j_call: TRBJ2-1
v_call: TRBV9
clone_size: .
d_call: TRBD2
cdr3_length: 16
cdr3_aa: CASSASGTPGGNEQFF
cdr3_nt: TGTGCCAGCAGCGCCTCCGGGACCCCGGGAGGCAATGAGCAGTTCTTC

j_call: TRBJ2-5
v_call: TRBV2
clone_size: few
d_call: .
cdr3_length: 13
cdr3_aa: CASTWKGLETQYF
cdr3_nt: TGTGCCAGCACCTGGAAGGGATTGGAGACCCAGTACTTC

j_call: TRBJ2-1
v_call: TRBV5-4
clone_size: many
d_call: TRBD1
cdr3_length: 14
cdr3_aa: CATNEGGAYNEQFF
cdr3_nt: TGTGCCACCAACGAAGGGGGCGCGTACAATGAGCAGTTCTTC

j_call: TRBJ2-1
v_call: TRBV29-1
clone_size: many
d_call: .
cdr3_length: 12
cdr3_aa: CSVERTYNEQFF
cdr3_nt: TGCAGCGTTGAACGAACCTACAATGAGCAGTTCTTC

j_call: TRBJ1-4
v_call: TRBV5-6
clone_size: .
d_call: .
cdr3_length: 16
cdr3_aa: CASSFGAAPTNEKLFF
cdr3_nt: TGTGCCAGCAGCTTTGGCGCAGCCCCAACTAATGAAAAACTGTTTTTT

j_call: TRBJ1-2
v_call: TRBV27
clone_size: .
d_call: .
cdr3_length: 14
cdr3_aa: CASSLGGGNYGYTF
cdr3_nt: TGTGCCAGCAGTTTAGGGGGGGGCAACTATGGCTACACCTTC

j_call: TRBJ1-3
v_call: TRBV7-9
clone_size: few
d_call: .
cdr3_length: 15
cdr3_aa: CASSPDLSSGNTIYF
cdr3_nt: TGTGCCAGCAGCCCCGACCTGAGCTCTGGAAACACCATATATTTT

j_call: TRBJ2-7
v_call: TRBV28
clone_size: many
d_call: TRBD2
cdr3_length: 14
cdr3_aa: CASCGVREWDEQYF
cdr3_nt: TGTGCCAGCTGTGGTGTGCGGGAGTGGGACGAGCAGTACTTC